The T cell receptor beta chain under discussion was sequenced for a study of OX40 agonist ivuxolimab in advanced cancers. Findings and caveats of the study: With doses of 0.1-3.0 mg/kg, partial responders showed among the lowest clonal expansion.

Assay: immunoSEQ multiplex PCR; the TCRdb copy retains only in-frame clones and omits some. This repertoire shows some 74,000 clones, approximately 91% found once; its top ten account for more than 5.5%. Collection of blood occurred at baseline, at cycle 4 day 1, and at cycle 7 day 1. This CDR3 is built from 17 residues. Germline lookup yields CDR1 MDHEN and CDR2 SYDVKM. The ends lost 6 bases at V and 3 bases at J; junction bases unmatched: 13. This clone was seen once. Its target is unknown. The TCR originated in an adult with an advanced solid tumor such as melanoma, head and neck, liver or kidney cancer. The chain recombines TRBV28 with TRBJ2-2, with 7 bases aligning to TRBD1. The sequences come from CD4+ or CD8+ T cells sorted from blood, collected in a trial of the OX40 agonist ivuxolimab. In DNA, the CDR3 is TGTGCCAGCAGGTCTACCCCAGGGGGTCTTTACACCGGGGAGCTGTTTTTT. The encoded protein is CASRSTPGGLYTGELFF.